This TCR beta chain was captured by sequencing in a study of beta chain features in type 1 diabetes. Study results and caveats: All four CD4+ subsets of Type 1 diabetes patients contained TCRB CDR3s that were moderately but significantly shorter. Researchers reported that naive, central memory and Treg TCRB repertoires appeared more similar in patients than in healthy donors.

The whole isolated RNA underwent reverse transcription, so sequencing captured expressed TCRB transcripts. Sequencing used immunoSEQ multiplex PCR; TCRdb keeps in-frame clones, though not all of them. The sample lists 150,000 to 200,000 clones; approximately 8% were seen once. Trimming removed 2 bases at V and 4 bases at J, with 11 bases between. The CDR3 is made up of 14 amino acids. Germline values: CDR1 SGHRS, CDR2 YFSETQ. This clone was counted between two and nine times. Its antigen is unknown. Distinct nucleotide sequences in the sample also encode this CDR3. The clonotype originates from a woman in her 40s with type 1 diabetes. The genes are TRBV5-1 and TRBJ2-3; D perhaps matches TRBD2 (6 bases). The sample consisted of central memory CD4+ T cells from blood. CDR3 loop: CASSFGGRSDTQYF. The CDR3 coding sequence is TGCGCCAGCAGCTTCGGGGGAAGATCAGATACGCAGTATTTT. Full variable domain (remainder filled in from reference TRBV5-1 and TRBJ2-3): KAGVTQTPRYLIKTRGQQVTLSCSPISGHRSVSWYQQTPGQGLQFLFEYFSETQRNKGNFPGRFSGRQFSNSRSEMNVSTLELGDSALYLCASSFGGRSDTQYFGPGTRLTVL.